Listed below are T cell receptor beta chains from one sample, sequenced in a study of T cell responses to AZD1222 COVID-19 vaccine. Repertoires were generated with immunoSEQ multiplex PCR, while TCRdb's copy carries only in-frame clones and drops some. The repertoire includes some 130,000 clones, approximately 93% of them detected once, and about 0.91% sits in the top ten. The sample was peripheral blood, taken on day 0 of AZD1222 vaccination. The receptors were gathered from an adult in good health. Both conserved end residues are part of each CDR3. The order of the fields is D gene, J gene, V gene, clone size, CDR3 DNA, CDR3 protein. The D gene is left open where the match is weak. Rows give clone size only sometimes, using once, few, many, or a class for an expanded clone.

D gene: TRBD1; J gene: TRBJ2-5; V gene: TRBV6-6; clone size: NA; CDR3 DNA: TGTGCCAGCAGTTACGGGGACAGGGGGACCCAAGAGACCCAGTACTTC; CDR3 protein: CASSYGDRGTQETQYF
D gene: TRBD1; J gene: TRBJ2-2; V gene: TRBV6-5; clone size: once; CDR3 DNA: TGTGCCAGCGCCAGGGGGTTTAACACCGGGGAGCTGTTTTTT; CDR3 protein: CASARGFNTGELFF
D gene: TRBD2; J gene: TRBJ2-2; V gene: TRBV5-1; clone size: NA; CDR3 DNA: TGCGCCAGCAGCTTGGCCCCGCTAGCGGGGGCCTACACCGGGGAGCTGTTTTTT; CDR3 protein: CASSLAPLAGAYTGELFF
D gene: TRBD1; J gene: TRBJ2-4; V gene: TRBV4-1; clone size: NA; CDR3 DNA: TGCGCCAGCAGCCAAGGGGGGACAGTGAAAAACATTCAGTACTTC; CDR3 protein: CASSQGGTVKNIQYF
D gene: NA; J gene: TRBJ2-5; V gene: TRBV24-1; clone size: NA; CDR3 DNA: TGTGCCACCGCTGACAGGACGACGGGGGAGACCCAGTACTTC; CDR3 protein: CATADRTTGETQYF
D gene: NA; J gene: TRBJ2-5; V gene: TRBV7-9; clone size: NA; CDR3 DNA: TGTGCCAGCAGCTTTGGAGTTCAAGAGACCCAGTACTTC; CDR3 protein: CASSFGVQETQYF
D gene: NA; J gene: TRBJ1-1; V gene: TRBV7-2; clone size: NA; CDR3 DNA: TGTGCCAGCAGCCCGGTGGGGGGAGGGACTGAAGCTTTCTTT; CDR3 protein: CASSPVGGGTEAFF
D gene: TRBD1; J gene: TRBJ1-4; V gene: TRBV2; clone size: NA; CDR3 DNA: TGTGCCAGCAGCCCCGGGACAGGGGGCTTAGAAAAACTGTTTTTT; CDR3 protein: CASSPGTGGLEKLFF
D gene: NA; J gene: TRBJ2-7; V gene: TRBV28; clone size: NA; CDR3 DNA: TGTGCCAGCAGTCCAGGGTTCGGGGTATCCTACGAGCAGTACTTC; CDR3 protein: CASSPGFGVSYEQYF
D gene: NA; J gene: TRBJ1-2; V gene: TRBV10-3; clone size: NA; CDR3 DNA: TGTGCCATCAGTGAAGGTGGGACCCTCGGGGGCTACACCTTC; CDR3 protein: CAISEGGTLGGYTF
D gene: TRBD2; J gene: TRBJ2-3; V gene: TRBV3-1/TRBV3-2; clone size: NA; CDR3 DNA: TGTGCCAGCAGCCCCGTAGGCGGGGGATCCACAGATACGCAGTATTTT; CDR3 protein: CASSPVGGGSTDTQYF
D gene: TRBD1; J gene: TRBJ2-1; V gene: TRBV7-3; clone size: NA; CDR3 DNA: TGTGCCAGCAGCGAACAGGGGGCCCGCGATGAGCAGTTCTTC; CDR3 protein: CASSEQGARDEQFF
D gene: NA; J gene: TRBJ2-7; V gene: TRBV6-6; clone size: NA; CDR3 DNA: TGTGCCAGCAGTCCTAACTCCTACGAGCAGTACTTC; CDR3 protein: CASSPNSYEQYF
D gene: NA; J gene: TRBJ2-7; V gene: TRBV27; clone size: many; CDR3 DNA: TGTGCCAGCAGCCCGTACGGAGGGGGGTTCGCCTACGAGCAGTACTTC; CDR3 protein: CASSPYGGGFAYEQYF
D gene: NA; J gene: TRBJ2-6; V gene: TRBV3-1/TRBV3-2; clone size: NA; CDR3 DNA: TGTGCCAGCAGCCTGGGCAAGATCTCAGTCTCTGGGGCCAACGTCCTGACTTTC; CDR3 protein: CASSLGKISVSGANVLTF
D gene: NA; J gene: TRBJ2-2; V gene: TRBV5-1; clone size: NA; CDR3 DNA: TGCGCCAGCAGGGGACTCGGCCTGAACACCGGGGAGCTGTTTTTT; CDR3 protein: CASRGLGLNTGELFF
D gene: TRBD1; J gene: TRBJ1-4; V gene: TRBV29-1; clone size: NA; CDR3 DNA: TGCAGCGGTACAGGGGGACATGAAAAACTGTTTTTT; CDR3 protein: CSGTGGHEKLFF